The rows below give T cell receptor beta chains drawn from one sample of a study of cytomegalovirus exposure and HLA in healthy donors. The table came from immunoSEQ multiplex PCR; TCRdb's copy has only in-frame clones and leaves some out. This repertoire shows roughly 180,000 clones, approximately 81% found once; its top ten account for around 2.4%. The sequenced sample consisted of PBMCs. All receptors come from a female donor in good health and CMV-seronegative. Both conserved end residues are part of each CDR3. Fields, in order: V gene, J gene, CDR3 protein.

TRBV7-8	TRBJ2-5	CASSPLPFRGEETQYF
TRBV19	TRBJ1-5	CASNRGRDQPQHF
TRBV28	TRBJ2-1	CASSLGTSGRFF
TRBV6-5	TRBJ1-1	CASSYSGELKWTEAFF
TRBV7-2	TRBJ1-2	CASSLYQRSYGYTF
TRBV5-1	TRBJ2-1	CASSDASSYNEQFF
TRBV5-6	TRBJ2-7	CASSAYDRDRFYEQYF
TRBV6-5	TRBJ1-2	CASSYRDREYYTF
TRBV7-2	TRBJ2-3	CASSLGDTLQYF
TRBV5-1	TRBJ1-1	CASSSVPGQGWNTEAFF
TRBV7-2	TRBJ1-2	CASSRGAFYGYTF
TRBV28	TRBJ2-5	CASSSLGTGEETQYF
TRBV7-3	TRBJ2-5	CASSSQGLGETQYF
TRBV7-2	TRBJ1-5	CASSLDPGQPQHF
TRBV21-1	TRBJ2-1	CASSKCGLYRTSGGGEKGNEQFF
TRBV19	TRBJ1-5	CASSIDRGYSNQPQHF
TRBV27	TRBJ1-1	CASSFDRTNTEAFF
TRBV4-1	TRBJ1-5	CASRDREGFSNQPQHF
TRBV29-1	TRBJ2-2	CSVGQIRGGELFF
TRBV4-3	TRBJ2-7	CASSQDFRAGVAYEQYF
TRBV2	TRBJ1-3	CASSDTVGNTIYF
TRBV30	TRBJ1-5	CAWSEGLNQPQHF
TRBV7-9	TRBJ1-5	CASSQDRGHQPQHF
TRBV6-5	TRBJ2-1	CASSYSHGRGEQFF
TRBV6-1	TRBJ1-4	CASSLTYPINEKLFF
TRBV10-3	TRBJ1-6	CAISTTGTGSPLHF
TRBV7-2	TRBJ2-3	CASSEHRGVTDTQYF
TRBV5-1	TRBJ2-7	CASSRGGEFYEQYF
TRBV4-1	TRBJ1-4	CASSQDRAGNEKLFF
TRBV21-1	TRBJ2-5	CASSGEKETQYF
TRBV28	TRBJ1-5	CASSSRNQPQHF
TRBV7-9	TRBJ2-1	CASRIAGASYNEQFF
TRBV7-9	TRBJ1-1	CASSLTQATNTEAFF
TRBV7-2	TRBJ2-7	CASSSAPSSGVTSYEQYF
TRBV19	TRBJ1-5	CASTHRARSNQPQHF
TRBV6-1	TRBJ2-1	CASSGLEAGVKNEQLF
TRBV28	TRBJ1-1	CASSPDRGLNTEAFF
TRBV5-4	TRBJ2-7	CASSWDRSQTSPLYEQYF
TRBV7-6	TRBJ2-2	CASSLRVGLAPTGELFF
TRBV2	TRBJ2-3	CASSWENTDTQYF
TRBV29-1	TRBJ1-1	CSVEDFSTEAFF
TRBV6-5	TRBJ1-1	CASSPPQGDPEAFF
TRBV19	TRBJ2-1	CASSGTSGTYNEQFF